The sequence of this T cell receptor beta chain was determined in a study of OX40 agonist ivuxolimab in advanced cancers. This table comes from immunoSEQ multiplex PCR, and its TCRdb copy is limited to in-frame clones, with some not included. The top ten clones hold around 0.25% of a sample with about 98,000 clones, 85% to 95% of them seen once. The CDR3 spans 13 residues. Germline values: CDR1 MNHNS, CDR2 SASEGT. The V end lost 6 bases, the J end lost 4 bases, and 10 bases lay between the germline ends. The sequencing used CD4+ or CD8+ T cells sorted from blood, collected in a trial of the OX40 agonist ivuxolimab. The rearrangement uses TRBV6-1 and TRBJ1-5; D may be TRBD1 (6 bases). The receptor's source is an adult with an advanced solid tumor such as melanoma, head and neck, liver or kidney cancer. CDR3 in amino acids: CASSRDTNQPQHF. CDR3 nucleotides: TGTGCCAGCAGCAGGGACACTAATCAGCCCCAGCATTTT.